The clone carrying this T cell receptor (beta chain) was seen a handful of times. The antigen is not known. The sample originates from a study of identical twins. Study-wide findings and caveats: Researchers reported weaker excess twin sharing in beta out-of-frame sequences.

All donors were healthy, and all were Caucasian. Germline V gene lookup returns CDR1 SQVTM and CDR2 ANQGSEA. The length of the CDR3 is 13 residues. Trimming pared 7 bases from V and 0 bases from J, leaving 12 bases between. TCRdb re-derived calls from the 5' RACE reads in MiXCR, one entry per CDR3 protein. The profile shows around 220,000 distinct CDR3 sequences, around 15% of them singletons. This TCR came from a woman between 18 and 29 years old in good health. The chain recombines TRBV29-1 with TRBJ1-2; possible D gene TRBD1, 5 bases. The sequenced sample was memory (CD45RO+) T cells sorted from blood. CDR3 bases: TGCAGCGCTTCAGGGCCAGCTAACTATGGCTACACCTTC. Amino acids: CSASGPANYGYTF.